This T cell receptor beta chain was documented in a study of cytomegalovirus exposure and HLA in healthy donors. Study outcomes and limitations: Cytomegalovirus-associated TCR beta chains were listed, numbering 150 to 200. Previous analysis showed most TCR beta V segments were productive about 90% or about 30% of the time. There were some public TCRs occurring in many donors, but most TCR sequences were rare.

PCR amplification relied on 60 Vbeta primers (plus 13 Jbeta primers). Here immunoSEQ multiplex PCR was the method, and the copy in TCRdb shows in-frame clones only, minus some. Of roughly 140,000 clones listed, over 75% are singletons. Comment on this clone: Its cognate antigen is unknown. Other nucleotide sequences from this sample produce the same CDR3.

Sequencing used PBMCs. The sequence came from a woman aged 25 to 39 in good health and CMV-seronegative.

The CDR3 sequence: CAYRDRGTAGTDTQYF. In DNA form, the CDR3 reads TGTGCCTACCGGGACAGGGGGACAGCGGGCACAGATACGCAGTATTTT. The J gene is TRBJ2-3, the V gene TRBV30, with TRBD1 matching 11 bases. CDR3 length equals 16 residues. Germline V CDR1 and CDR2: GTSNPN, SVGIG (reference sequence). After removal of 7 bases from V and 1 base from J, the junction contained 10 bases not matched to a gene.